This TCR beta chain was sequenced for a study of T-cell memory formation after mild COVID-19 (dated by TCRdb to about 2021). As for the study more broadly: Most TCR sequence clusters were specific to one of the two donors. T-cell clones expanding and contracting after mild COVID-19 in a couple of donors were tracked by longitudinal TCRalpha and TCRbeta repertoire sequencing. Two young, previously healthy adult volunteers made up the cohort, one male and one female.

Ficoll-Paque density gradient centrifugation was used to isolate PBMCs. General conclusions and limits of the study: Contracting CD4+ clones were located mainly in the CM and EM memory subsets, whereas CD8+ clones were found to be enriched in EMRA. Whether the second-wave clones peaking on day 37 were SARS-CoV-2 specific was not confirmed. Some responding clones were detected in pre-infection memory, suggesting pre-existing cross-reactive memory T cells joined the SARS-CoV-2 response. Balanced CD4/CD8 phenotypes were observed for clones contracting from day 15 to 85, whereas a bias towards CD4+ was observed for a second wave of clones expanding from day 15 to 37. The study included only a couple of mild cases, and larger cohorts that include severe cases with pre-infection samples were judged to be necessary.

Looking up the germline V gene yields CDR1 SGHTA and CDR2 FQGNSA. From the cysteine up to the phenylalanine, the CDR3 has a length of 16 residues. Only the CDR3 DNA stays, 48 bases, in frame from base 1. Germline trimming amounts to 5 bases on V and 8 bases on J, with 16 as the count of junction bases outside the gene matches. The listed sequencing device is Illumina NovaSeq 6000. TCRalpha and TCRbeta cDNA libraries were built by 5'RACE with constant-segment primers, adding sample barcodes and unique molecular identifiers. Trizol reagent was used to extract RNA from every sample. Library amplification was performed in two PCR steps, and a second sample barcode and Illumina TruSeq adapters were introduced in the second step. Libraries were sequenced on an Illumina NovaSeq with 2 x 150 bp paired-end reads. The study's own analysis went as follows. Demultiplexing of reads and collapsing into UMI-guided consensus sequences were performed with migec v1.2.7. With mixcr v2.1.11, UMI consensuses were aligned to TRA and TRB V and J templates and assembled into clonotypes. A clonotype was counted as expanded or contracted only when both edgeR and NoisET called the clonotype significant, with the noise models trained on biological replicates. For edgeR calls, the thresholds were a false discovery rate-adjusted p below 0.01 and a log2 fold-change of 1. As an exploratory analysis of dynamics, max-normalized trajectories of the 1000 most abundant clonotypes were examined by PCA with hierarchical clustering. Each responding clone was given a CD4 or CD8 phenotype based on the CD4+ and CD8+ repertoires, which had been sequenced separately. Using fastp trimming at Q25 and MiXCR clonotype assembly, TCRdb reanalyzed the public sequencing data and kept in-frame beta chains. Rows merge per CDR3 protein into single entries with the most common DNA and genes. What appears here as the V and J calls and clone size reflects TCRdb's work, not the paper's. The sample profile shows approximately 580,000 distinct CDR3 sequences; 20% of them were found once. The ten most abundant clones make up approximately 12% of the sample.

A note on this clonotype: Its specific antigen is unknown. No much larger clone exists at a distance of one base, and base qualities are not known.

The sequence was obtained from an adult woman who had mild COVID-19 (a few samples of this study predate the infection). The sample titles of this study are shuffled in the database, so cell type and time point are left out; the donor was told from shared clones. Sequencing used PBMCs or a T cell subset sorted from them (not recorded which). The chain was built from TRBV7-2 and TRBJ1-2, and TRBD1 aligns with 8 junction nucleotides. The CDR3 corresponds to CASSPRAGQAIGGYTF. The DNA is as follows: TGTGCCAGCAGCCCGAGAGCGGGACAGGCGATAGGAGGCTACACCTTC.